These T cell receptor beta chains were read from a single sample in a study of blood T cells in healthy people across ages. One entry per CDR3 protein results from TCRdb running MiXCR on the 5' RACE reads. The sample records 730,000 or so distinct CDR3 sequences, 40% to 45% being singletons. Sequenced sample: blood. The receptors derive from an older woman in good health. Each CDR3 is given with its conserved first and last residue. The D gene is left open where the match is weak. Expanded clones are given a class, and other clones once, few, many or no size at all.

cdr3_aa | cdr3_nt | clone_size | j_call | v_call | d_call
CASLEAPYEQYF | TGTGCCAGCCTCGAGGCGCCCTACGAGCAGTACTTC | . | TRBJ2-7 | TRBV2 | .
CASGQQSSNQPQHF | TGTGCCAGCGGACAACAGAGTAGCAATCAGCCCCAGCATTTT | . | TRBJ1-5 | TRBV3-1 | .
CASSLQPLSGRETQYF | TGTGCCAGCAGCCTCCAACCCCTCAGCGGGCGTGAGACCCAGTACTTC | . | TRBJ2-5 | TRBV4-2 | .
CASSLDREISPLHF | TGCGCCAGCAGCTTGGACAGGGAAATTTCACCCCTCCACTTT | . | TRBJ1-6 | TRBV5-1 | .
CASSVLVNTEAFF | TGTGCCAGCAGCGTGCTGGTGAACACTGAAGCTTTCTTT | . | TRBJ1-1 | TRBV5-8 | .
CASSQGTSFSDTQYF | TGTGCCAGCAGCCAAGGGACTAGTTTCTCAGATACGCAGTATTTT | . | TRBJ2-3 | TRBV3-1 | TRBD2
CASSIGGVSYEQYF | TGTGCCAGCAGCATCGGCGGTGTCTCCTACGAGCAGTACTTC | . | TRBJ2-7 | TRBV7-8 | .
CASDRAGSSGANVLTF | TGTGCCAGCGACCGGGCAGGCAGCTCTGGGGCCAACGTCCTGACTTTC | . | TRBJ2-6 | TRBV12-3/TRBV12-4 | .
CASKAGGSYEQYF | TGTGCCAGCAAAGCGGGTGGCTCCTACGAGCAGTACTTC | few | TRBJ2-7 | TRBV12-3/TRBV12-4 | .
CASGEYTQYF | TGTGCCAGCGGGGAGTATACGCAGTATTTT | . | TRBJ2-3 | TRBV21-1 | .
CASSSNSGTVGYNEQFF | TGTGCCAGCAGCTCCAATTCCGGGACAGTGGGATACAATGAGCAGTTCTTC | . | TRBJ2-1 | TRBV5-5 | TRBD1
CASSCFSPAAPYGYTF | TGTGCCAGCAGTTGCTTTTCTCCTGCGGCTCCCTATGGCTACACCTTC | . | TRBJ1-2 | TRBV6-2/TRBV6-3 | .
CASSLTSGTPSTDTQYF | TGTGCCAGCAGCCTGACTAGCGGTACACCTAGCACAGATACGCAGTATTTT | many | TRBJ2-3 | TRBV28 | TRBD2
CATSGSAGLEQYF | TGTGCCACCAGTGGATCCGCAGGGCTCGAGCAGTACTTC | . | TRBJ2-7 | TRBV24-1 | .
CASRPRGLAGNEQFF | TGTGCCAGCAGACCGAGGGGACTAGCGGGCAATGAGCAGTTCTTC | few | TRBJ2-1 | TRBV27 | TRBD2
CASSQELAGGREQFF | TGTGCCAGCAGCCAAGAGCTAGCGGGGGGGCGTGAGCAGTTCTTC | . | TRBJ2-1 | TRBV4-2 | TRBD2
CASSVSGSGGYNEQFF | TGTGCCAGCAGCGTATCAGGTAGCGGGGGCTATAATGAGCAGTTCTTC | . | TRBJ2-1 | TRBV9 | TRBD2
CASSVAMVSYEQYF | TGTGCCAGCAGCGTAGCAATGGTCTCCTACGAGCAGTACTTC | . | TRBJ2-7 | TRBV9 | .
CASSPRGQSRDTRYF | TGTGCCAGCAGCCCAAGAGGACAGTCACGAGATACGCGGTATTTT | . | TRBJ2-3 | TRBV11-2 | .
CASSGGRSGVTDTQYF | TGTGCCAGCAGCGGGGGCAGGAGCGGGGTCACAGATACGCAGTATTTT | few | TRBJ2-3 | TRBV7-3 | .
CASTPGQGGNNEQFF | TGTGCCAGCACCCCGGGACAGGGTGGTAACAATGAGCAGTTCTTC | . | TRBJ2-1 | TRBV2 | TRBD1
CAISKGSTSYNEQFF | TGTGCCATCTCGAAGGGAAGTACGTCCTACAATGAGCAGTTCTTC | . | TRBJ2-1 | TRBV2 | .
CASSVEPGAHYGYTF | TGTGCCAGCAGCGTGGAGCCTGGAGCCCACTATGGCTACACCTTC | . | TRBJ1-2 | TRBV9 | .
CASQAATVPEAFF | TGTGCCAGCCAGGCTGCTACTGTGCCGGAAGCTTTCTTT | . | TRBJ1-1 | TRBV6-2/TRBV6-3 | .
CSVVPPTADTQYF | TGCAGCGTTGTCCCCCCGACAGCAGATACGCAGTATTTT | . | TRBJ2-3 | TRBV29-1 | .
CASTTVAGRGTQYF | TGTGCCAGCACCACCGTAGCGGGTCGAGGGACCCAGTACTTC | . | TRBJ2-5 | TRBV27 | TRBD2
CASSYSAGGTHEQYF | TGTGCCAGCAGTTACTCGGCGGGGGGGACCCACGAGCAGTACTTC | once | TRBJ2-7 | TRBV6-6 | TRBD2
CASSQGHVGEQYF | TGTGCCAGCTCACAAGGGCATGTAGGCGAGCAGTACTTC | many | TRBJ2-7 | TRBV18 | .
CASRLSSVNEQFF | TGTGCCAGCAGGTTGTCTAGCGTCAATGAGCAGTTCTTC | few | TRBJ2-1 | TRBV7-2 | .
CASSFPSGGAGTGELFF | TGTGCCAGCAGCTTTCCTAGCGGGGGGGCGGGCACCGGGGAGCTGTTTTTT | few | TRBJ2-2 | TRBV7-2 | TRBD2
CSASLARVREKLFF | TGCAGTGCTAGTCTCGCCAGGGTCCGCGAAAAACTGTTTTTT | . | TRBJ1-4 | TRBV20-1 | .
CASSGGRGQETQYF | TGCGCCAGCAGTGGTGGCAGGGGCCAAGAGACCCAGTACTTC | many | TRBJ2-5 | TRBV5-1 | .
CATSYQSSYNTDTQYF | TGTGCCACCAGCTATCAGTCTAGCTATAACACAGATACGCAGTATTTT | few | TRBJ2-3 | TRBV15 | .
CASSLTGTGGFYEQYF | TGCGCCAGCAGCTTGACCGGGACAGGGGGCTTCTACGAGCAGTACTTC | few | TRBJ2-7 | TRBV5-1 | TRBD1
CASSPSTNEQYF | TGTGCCAGCAGCCCCTCGACCAACGAGCAGTACTTC | . | TRBJ2-7 | TRBV27 | .
CASSVDGGDPYNEQFF | TGTGCCAGCAGCGTAGATGGGGGAGACCCCTACAATGAGCAGTTCTTC | few | TRBJ2-1 | TRBV9 | .
CASSQDRGATDTQYF | TGTGCCAGCAGCCAAGATCGTGGGGCCACAGATACGCAGTATTTT | . | TRBJ2-3 | TRBV3-1 | .